The 4 T cell receptor beta chains listed next were all sequenced from one sample in a study of cytotoxic CD8 clonotypes in ibrutinib-treated CLL. The assay was immunoSEQ multiplex PCR, and TCRdb's table has in-frame clones only and misses some. The sample lists approximately 60,000 clones; 50% to 70% were seen once. Sequencing used PBMCs, obtained after 24 months of ibrutinib treatment. These receptors were taken from a human donor with chronic lymphocytic leukemia.

The chain employs TRBV6-1 and TRBJ2-7; possible D gene TRBD1, 7 bases. The germline CDR1 and CDR2 sequences are MNHNS and SASEGT. The germline V and J ends were trimmed by 7 bases and 2 bases, with 12 bases remaining between them. The CDR3 extends over 13 amino acids. This CDR3 is CASTGDRAYEQYV. The DNA of the CDR3 is TGTGCCAGCACGGGGGACAGAGCCTACGAGCAGTACGTC.

The rearrangement links TRBV28 to TRBJ1-5; D is undetermined. V was pared by 8 bases and J by 6 bases, with 17 bases between. Germline V gene lookup returns CDR1 MDHEN and CDR2 SYDVKM. The CDR3 length is 14 residues. The CDR3 loop is CASAPGRAAQPQHF. In nucleotides, the CDR3 is TGTGCCAGCGCCCCAGGACGGGCGGCTCAGCCCCAGCATTTT.

This sequence joins TRBV11-2 and TRBJ2-7; no clear D. Trimming cost V 5 bases and J 3 bases, with 8 bases left between them. Germline V CDR1 and CDR2: SGHAT, FQNNGV. The CDR3 is 12 amino acids. CDR3 in amino acids: CASSPNGYEQYF. The CDR3 nucleotides are TGTGCCAGCAGCCCCAATGGCTACGAGCAGTACTTC.

A few counts support this clone. The gene calls are TRBV28 and TRBJ2-7; perhaps TRBD1 as D (6 bases). Germline V gene lookup returns CDR1 MDHEN and CDR2 SYDVKM. Trimming pared 2 bases from V and 1 base from J, leaving 18 bases between. The CDR3 is 17 amino acids. For the CDR3, the DNA is TGTGCCAGCAGTTTAAGGTTCGATGGGACACATTCCTACGAGCAGTACTTC. Protein sequence: CASSLRFDGTHSYEQYF.